This passage covers 3 T cell receptor beta chains from one sample sequenced in a study of blood T cell repertoires in COVID-19. Sequencing was performed with immunoSEQ multiplex PCR; in TCRdb, only in-frame clones are kept and a portion is missing. Among some 130,000 clones, nearly 70% were seen once, and the ten largest hold 1.9%. The sample taken for sequencing was peripheral blood. The origin of the receptors is a woman aged 65 to 85 with acute or convalescent COVID-19.

The chain joins TRBV25-1 to TRBJ1-2; D is ambiguous. The germline gives CDR1 MGHDK, CDR2 SYGVNS. Trimming took 6 bases from V and 3 from J, leaving 11 bases between them. CDR3 length: 13 amino acids. CDR3 in amino acids: CASREDGDYGYTF. The CDR3 DNA reads TGTGCCAGCAGGGAGGACGGAGACTATGGCTACACCTTC.

CDR3 amino acids: CASTGDAVEKLFF. DNA for the CDR3: TGTGCCAGCACAGGGGATGCTGTGGAAAAACTGTTTTTT. The gene calls are TRBV6-5 and TRBJ1-4; possibly TRBD1 for D (6 bases). From germline, CDR1 is MNHEY and CDR2 SVGAGI. The CDR3 totals 13 residues. V was cut by 7 bases and J by 8 bases, with 14 bases left in between.

The gene calls are TRBV3-1 (or the pseudogene TRBV3-2) and TRBJ2-5; 13 positions match TRBD2. Trimming cost V 0 bases and J 1 base; bases outside gene matches: 5. CDR1 and CDR2 (germline): LGHDT, YNNKEL (reference sequence). The CDR3 has 18 amino acids. The DNA of the CDR3 is TGTGCCAGCAGCCAAGATTGGACTAGCGGGGGCACCCAAGAGACCCAGTACTTC. Translated, it gives CASSQDWTSGGTQETQYF.